This TCR beta chain is drawn from a study of T cell responses to AZD1222 COVID-19 vaccine. General observations from the study: The donor group comprised mostly white British people and more females; the analysis possibly underestimated clonal diversity.

TCRdb's table, derived via immunoSEQ multiplex PCR, lists solely in-frame clones and lacks some. The table records 90,000 to 150,000 clones, around 90% of them present only once. Germline assignment: CDR1 MDHEN and CDR2 SYDVKM. V trimming: 6 bases; J trimming: 0 bases; junction bases outside the gene matches: 10. The CDR3 is 16 amino acids. This clone was detected only once. The antigen remains unidentified. The origin of this receptor is an adult in good health. V usage is TRBV28 and J usage is TRBJ1-1; 7 bases are shared with TRBD1. The input for sequencing was peripheral blood, taken on day 0 of AZD1222 vaccination. As DNA, the CDR3 is TGTGCCAGCAGGCCACCGGGACAGATAATGAACACTGAAGCTTTCTTT. Protein: CASRPPGQIMNTEAFF.